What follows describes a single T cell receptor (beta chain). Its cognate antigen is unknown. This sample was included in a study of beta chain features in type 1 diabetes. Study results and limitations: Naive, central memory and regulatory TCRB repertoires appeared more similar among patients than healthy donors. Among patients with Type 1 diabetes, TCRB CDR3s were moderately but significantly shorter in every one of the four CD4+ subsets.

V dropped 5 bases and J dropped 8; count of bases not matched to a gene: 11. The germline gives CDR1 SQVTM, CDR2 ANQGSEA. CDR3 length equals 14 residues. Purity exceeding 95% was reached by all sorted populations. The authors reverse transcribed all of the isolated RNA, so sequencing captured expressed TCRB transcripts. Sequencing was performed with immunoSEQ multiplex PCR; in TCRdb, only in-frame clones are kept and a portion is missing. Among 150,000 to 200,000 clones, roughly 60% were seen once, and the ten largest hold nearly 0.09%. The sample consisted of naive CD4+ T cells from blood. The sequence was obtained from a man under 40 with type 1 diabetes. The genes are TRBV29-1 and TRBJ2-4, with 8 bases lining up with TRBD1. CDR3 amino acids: CSVYIAQGADIQYF. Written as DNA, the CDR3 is TGCAGCGTTTACATTGCCCAGGGGGCTGACATTCAGTACTTC.